These 8 T cell receptor beta chains came from one sample sequenced in a study of early T cells in non-severe SARS-CoV-2 infection. One entry per CDR3 protein, called by TCRdb with MiXCR from the 5' RACE reads. This table has some 50,000 distinct CDR3 sequences, over 3.5% appearing once. Input material: whole blood. Source of these receptors: an adult who was a healthcare worker with PCR-confirmed SARS-CoV-2 infection or an uninfected control (not recorded which).

This clonotype was counted between two and nine times. The genes are TRBV5-1 and TRBJ2-7, with TRBD2 matching 13 bases. The length of the CDR3 is 17 residues. V trimming: 0 bases; J trimming: 0 bases; junction bases outside the gene matches: 3. Looked up from germline, CDR1 is SGHRS and CDR2 is YFSETQ. The CDR3 protein is CASSLVGLAGASYEQYF. For the CDR3, the DNA is TGCGCCAGCAGCTTGGTTGGACTAGCGGGAGCCTCCTACGAGCAGTACTTC.

CDR3 sequence: CSARAGLAGANPYEQYF. CDR3 coding DNA: TGCAGTGCTAGAGCGGGACTAGCGGGAGCGAACCCCTACGAGCAGTACTTC. J is TRBJ2-7 and V is TRBV20-1; 14 bases match TRBD2. Germline CDR1 and CDR2: DFQATT and SNEGSKA (reference sequence). This CDR3 contains 17 residues. With 1 base clipped from V and 2 bases from J, the junction kept 7 bases outside the gene matches.

This clonotype was counted many times. V gene TRBV21-1 combines with J gene TRBJ2-2. TRBV21-1 is annotated as a pseudogene. The CDR3 runs 15 residues. The CDR3 loop reads CASSNKDVSTGELFF. The CDR3 DNA sequence: TGTGCCAGCAGCAACAAGGACGTCTCCACCGGGGAGCTGTTTTTT.

This clonotype was counted ten times or more. The chain is built from TRBV20-1 and TRBJ1-1; D is unresolved. With 1 base removed from V and 1 base from J, the gap between germline ends came to 7 bases. There are 13 residues in the CDR3. CDR1 is DFQATT, CDR2 SNEGSKA, per germline (reference sequence). CDR3: CSARVRENTEAFF. The CDR3 DNA reads as TGCAGTGCTAGAGTAAGGGAGAACACTGAAGCTTTCTTT.

This clonotype was detected many times. The chain uses TRBV7-3 and TRBJ1-1, with D possibly matching TRBD1 (6 bases). The CDR3 has 15 amino acids. Trimming took off 1 base at V and 7 bases at J, with 16 bases between the two ends. CDR1 and CDR2 (germline): SGHTA, FQGTGA. In nucleotides, the CDR3 is TGTGCCAGCAGCTTAAACCCCGCAGGGGTGGGTGAAGCTTTCTTT. It codes for CASSLNPAGVGEAFF.

Many counts were recorded for this clonotype. The chain carries TRBV13 and TRBJ2-7; D possibly corresponds to TRBD1 (6 bases). Germline CDR1 reads PRHDT; CDR2 reads FYEKMQ (reference sequence). There are 13 residues in the CDR3. V was cut by 5 bases and J by 7 bases, with 15 bases left in between. CDR3 protein: CASSNTGIREQYF. The CDR3 region has the DNA TGTGCCAGCAGCAACACAGGGATCCGGGAGCAGTACTTC.

The sample holds many counts of this clonotype. V is TRBV5-6 and J is TRBJ2-1, with D perhaps assigned TRBD1 or TRBD2 (6 bases each). From germline, CDR1 is SGHDT and CDR2 YYEEEE. The CDR3 has 13 amino acids. The V end lost 0 bases, the J end lost 8 bases, and 9 bases lay between the germline ends. Here the CDR3 reads CASSLAGADEQFF. CDR3 bases: TGTGCCAGCAGCTTGGCGGGGGCGGATGAGCAGTTCTTC.

Many counts were recorded for this clonotype. V is TRBV7-6 and J is TRBJ2-7; D perhaps matches TRBD1 (5 bases). Trimming took 4 bases from V and 5 from J, leaving 15 bases between them. The CDR3 is made up of 14 amino acids. Germline loops: CDR1 SGHVS, CDR2 FNYEAQ. CDR3 region: CASSSRGAFDEQYF. The CDR3 DNA sequence: TGTGCCAGCAGCTCCCGTGGGGCATTCGACGAGCAGTACTTC.